The entry below gives a single T cell receptor beta chain sequence along with its context. What it recognizes is unknown. The V end was cut by 0 bases, the J end by 3 bases, with 11 bases between. The length of the CDR3 is 15 residues. Germline V CDR1 and CDR2: LNHNV, YYDKDF (reference sequence). This entry comes from a study of graft-versus-host responses after intestinal transplantation. Study-level points and caveats: Within allografts, high graft-versus-host to host-versus-graft clonal ratios were seen among patients with graft-donor T cell macrochimerism. Early post-transplant falls in HvG clones accompanied the peak levels of circulating GvH clones.

Sequenced by immunoSEQ multiplex PCR; TCRdb stores in-frame clones only, minus some. The table has 40,000 or so clones, under 90% seen once. The sample was PBMCs, taken approximately 270 days after transplant. The rearrangement links TRBV15 to TRBJ1-1; no definite D call. This TCR was recovered from a human patient who received an intestinal transplant, so some T cells may come from the graft donor. The CDR3 nucleotides are TGTGCCACCAGCAGAGATTGGACTCCTTACACTGAAGCTTTCTTT. Translation: CATSRDWTPYTEAFF. Based on the CDR3 plus reference TRBV15 and TRBJ1-1, the full variable domain is DAMVIQNPRYQVTQFGKPVTLSCSQTLNHNVMYWYQQKSSQAPKLLFHYYDKDFNNEADTPDNFQSRRPNTSFCFLDIRSPGLGDTAMYLCATSRDWTPYTEAFFGQGTRLTVV.